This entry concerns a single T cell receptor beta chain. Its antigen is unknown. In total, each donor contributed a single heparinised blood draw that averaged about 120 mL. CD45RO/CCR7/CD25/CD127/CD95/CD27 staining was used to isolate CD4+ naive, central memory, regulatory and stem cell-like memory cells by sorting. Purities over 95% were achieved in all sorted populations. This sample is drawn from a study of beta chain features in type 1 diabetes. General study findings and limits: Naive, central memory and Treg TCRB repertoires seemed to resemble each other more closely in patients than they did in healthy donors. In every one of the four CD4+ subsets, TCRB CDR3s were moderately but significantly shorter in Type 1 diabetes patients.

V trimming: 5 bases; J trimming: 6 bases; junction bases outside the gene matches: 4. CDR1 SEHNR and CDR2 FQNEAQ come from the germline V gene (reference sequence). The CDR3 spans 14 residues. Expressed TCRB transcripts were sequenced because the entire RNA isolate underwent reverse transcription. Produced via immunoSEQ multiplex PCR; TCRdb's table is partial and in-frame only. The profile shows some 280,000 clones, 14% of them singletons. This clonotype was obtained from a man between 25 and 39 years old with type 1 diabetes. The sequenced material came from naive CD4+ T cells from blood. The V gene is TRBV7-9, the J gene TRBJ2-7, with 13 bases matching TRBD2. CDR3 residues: CASSVGLAGAEQYF. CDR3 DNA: TGTGCCAGCAGCGTAGGACTAGCGGGAGCCGAGCAGTACTTC.